This entry lists 30 T cell receptor beta chains sequenced from one sample in a study of cytomegalovirus exposure and HLA in healthy donors. The study ran its PCR with 60 Vbeta and 13 Jbeta primers. TCRdb keeps only in-frame clones here, not all; method: immunoSEQ multiplex PCR. This sample's table has roughly 73,000 clones. The sample comprised PBMCs. The receptors stem from a man aged 50 or older in good health and CMV-seropositive.

The CDR3 region has the DNA TGCGCCAGCAGCCGGGACAGGGGGGAGAACACTGAAGCTTTCTTT. Its translation: CASSRDRGENTEAFF. The chain couples TRBV5-1 to TRBJ1-1; 11 nucleotides line up with TRBD1. CDR1 SGHRS and CDR2 YFSETQ come from the germline V gene. CDR3 length: 15 amino acids. V trimming: 4 bases; J trimming: 1 base; junction bases outside the gene matches: 3.

The chain couples TRBV11-2 to TRBJ2-1, with TRBD2 identical over 10 bases. The J segment lost 4 bases and the V segment lost 4 bases, leaving 4 bases of the junction unmatched. The length of the CDR3 is 15 residues. Germline assignment: CDR1 SGHAT and CDR2 FQNNGV. The CDR3 spells CASSSSSGGYNEQFF. CDR3 sequence (DNA): TGTGCCAGCAGCTCTTCTAGCGGGGGTTACAATGAGCAGTTCTTC.

Comments on this clone: In this CDR3 the conserved last residue, phenylalanine or tryptophan, is missing, so a read error is likely. The V and J genes are TRBV7-2 and TRBJ1-1, with unresolved D. Germline loops: CDR1 SGHTA, CDR2 FQGNSA. The germline V and J ends were trimmed by 1 base and 8 bases, with 11 bases remaining between them. This CDR3 region has 13 residues. CDR3 amino acids: CASSLVVGREAFS. As DNA, the CDR3 is TGTGCCAGCAGCTTAGTGGTGGGCCGAGAAGCTTTCTCT.

The chain recombines TRBV19 with TRBJ1-1; D call uncertain. There are 13 residues in the CDR3. Between the trimmed V and J ends, which lost 5 bases and 2 bases, there was a span of 9 bases. Germline CDR1 LNHDA, CDR2 SQIVND (reference sequence). The CDR3 region is CASSWQVNTEAFF. CDR3 nucleotides: TGTGCCAGTAGTTGGCAGGTTAACACTGAAGCTTTCTTT.

The chain has TRBV4-2 and TRBJ1-1; TRBD1 is a possible D gene (5 bases). V lost 2 bases, J lost 2 bases, and 12 bases lay in between. Germline V CDR1 and CDR2: LGHNA, YNFKEQ. The CDR3 has 15 amino acids. Written as DNA, the CDR3 is TGTGCCAGCAGCCAACAGGCGACAGATAACACTGAAGCTTTCTTT. Encoded protein: CASSQQATDNTEAFF.

The chain has TRBV6-1 and TRBJ1-5; D is unclear. Between the trimmed V and J ends, which lost 1 base and 0 bases, there was a span of 13 bases. Per the germline V gene, CDR1 is MNHNS and CDR2 is SASEGT. The CDR3 loop spans 17 amino acids. The CDR3 here is CASSEGPDGRSNQPQHF. CDR3 sequence (DNA): TGTGCCAGCAGTGAAGGGCCCGATGGCCGTAGCAATCAGCCCCAGCATTTT.

As DNA, the CDR3 is TGTGCCAGCAGCCTTAGGGGTGCAGGGCCCAATGAGCAGTTCTTC. It encodes CASSLRGAGPNEQFF. The chain recombines TRBV11-2 with TRBJ2-1; perhaps TRBD1 as D (5 bases). Trimming cost V 5 bases and J 6 bases, with 17 bases left between them. The CDR3 loop spans 15 amino acids. CDR1 SGHAT and CDR2 FQNNGV come from the germline V gene.

The rearrangement uses TRBV5-1 and TRBJ1-1; TRBD1 matches at 7 bases. CDR1 and CDR2 (germline): SGHRS, YFSETQ. This CDR3 has 14 amino acids. Trimming removed 0 bases from V and 4 bases from J; junction bases left unmatched: 3. CDR3 residues: CASSLGRGSTEAFF. CDR3 in DNA: TGCGCCAGCAGCTTGGGCAGGGGGAGCACTGAAGCTTTCTTT.

The rearrangement joins TRBV4-1 to TRBJ2-7; D might be TRBD1 (7 bases). The germline CDR1 and CDR2 sequences are MGHRA and YSYEKL. The CDR3 consists of 14 residues. Trimming left V 3 bases short and J 7 bases short, with 16 bases between. CDR3 DNA sequence: TGCGCCAGCAGCCATTTGAAGGGGGCGGGGGAGCAGTACTTC. Translation: CASSHLKGAGEQYF.

This chain links TRBV6-5 with TRBJ1-1; weak D call: TRBD1 (5 bases). Trimming removed 5 bases from V and 1 base from J, with 14 bases in between. CDR1 and CDR2 from the germline V gene are MNHEY and SVGAGI. The CDR3 totals 15 residues. CDR3 nucleotides: TGTGCCAGCAGTACCGGGGGTCGGGGGAACACTGAAGCTTTCTTT. Translation gives CASSTGGRGNTEAFF.

The rearrangement links TRBV7-8 to TRBJ2-1; D is uncertain. Trimming cost V 0 bases and J 0 bases, with 9 bases left between them. CDR1 is SGHVS and CDR2 is FQNEAQ in the germline V gene. This CDR3 has 16 residues. The CDR3 sequence is CASSLAVMSSYNEQFF. The CDR3, as DNA: TGTGCCAGCAGCTTAGCGGTGATGAGCTCCTACAATGAGCAGTTCTTC.

The chain carries TRBV5-6 and TRBJ1-5, with 8 bases fitting TRBD1. CDR1 and CDR2 from the germline V gene are SGHDT and YYEEEE. This CDR3 region has 14 residues. Trimming removed 3 bases from V and 7 bases from J; junction bases left unmatched: 6. CDR3 DNA sequence: TGTGCCAGCAGCTCCGACAGGGGAGGGCAGCCCCAGCATTTT. This gives the protein CASSSDRGGQPQHF.

The V and J genes are TRBV5-8 and TRBJ2-3, with 7 bases matching TRBD1. V was clipped by 4 bases and J by 4 bases; unmatched bases: 12. This CDR3 has 16 amino acids. CDR1 and CDR2 from the germline V gene are SGHTS and YDEGEE. CDR3 DNA: TGTGCCAGCAGCCAAGAGCTCGGTCAGGGGGCAGATACGCAGTATTTT. Protein product: CASSQELGQGADTQYF.

The chain employs TRBV6-4 and TRBJ2-3; 11 positions agree with TRBD2. Germline loops: CDR1 MRHNA, CDR2 SNTAGT. This CDR3 is 15 amino acids long. The V and J ends lost 4 bases and 0 bases, in that order; junction bases with no gene match: 0. CDR3 coding DNA: TGTGCCAGCAGTGGACTAGCGGGGAGCACAGATACGCAGTATTTT. Translating gives CASSGLAGSTDTQYF.

This chain connects TRBV7-2 to TRBJ1-1, with TRBD1 matching 9 bases. V shed 4 bases, J shed 4 bases, and the junction held 4 bases outside the gene matches. Per the germline V gene, CDR1 is SGHTA and CDR2 is FQGNSA. The CDR3 is 14 amino acids. The CDR3 sequence: CASSSYRGPTEAFF. The CDR3 DNA reads as TGTGCCAGCAGCTCATACAGGGGGCCCACTGAAGCTTTCTTT.

The J gene is TRBJ2-3, the V gene TRBV6-5, with 9 bases matching TRBD2. CDR1 and CDR2 from the germline V gene are MNHEY and SVGAGI. This CDR3 comprises 15 residues. V lost 3 bases and J lost 5; bases outside the gene matches: 6. CDR3 DNA: TGTGCCAGCAGTTATAAGGGACTAGCACAAGATACGCAGTATTTT. This encodes CASSYKGLAQDTQYF.

This chain uses TRBV6-6 with TRBJ1-1; D is uncertain. V lost 8 bases to trimming and J lost 0 bases, with 10 bases between them. This CDR3 is 13 amino acids long. The germline V gene encodes CDR1 MNHNY and CDR2 SVGAGI (reference sequence). CDR3: CASLWQLNTEAFF. The CDR3 coding sequence is TGTGCCAGCCTGTGGCAGTTGAACACTGAAGCTTTCTTT.

The gene calls are TRBV6-5 and TRBJ2-7; 8 bases agree with TRBD1. CDR3 length equals 14 residues. J gave up 0 bases and V 5 bases, and 3 bases lay outside the gene matches. Looked up from germline, CDR1 is MNHEY and CDR2 is SVGAGI. This CDR3 is CASSGTGSSYEQYF. The CDR3 nucleotides read TGTGCCAGCAGTGGGACAGGCAGCTCCTACGAGCAGTACTTC.

This chain uses TRBV6-5 with TRBJ1-1, with 7 bases lining up with TRBD1. The CDR3 consists of 14 residues. Germline lookup yields CDR1 MNHEY and CDR2 SVGAGI. The ends lost 7 bases at V and 1 base at J; junction bases unmatched: 6. Here the CDR3 DNA reads TGTGCCAGCACCAGAGGGGGCCGGAACACTGAAGCTTTCTTT. Protein: CASTRGGRNTEAFF.

Worth noting for this clone: Other DNA sequences in the same sample also yield this CDR3. This chain joins TRBV19 and TRBJ2-3; 7 positions match TRBD2. CDR3 size: 18 residues. Germline assignment: CDR1 LNHDA and CDR2 SQIVND (reference sequence). The junction had 20 bases not matched to a gene; V was cut back by 11 bases and J by 0 bases. Here the CDR3 DNA reads TGTGCCTTCAGGAAGTTGGAGGGTCTAGCGGTTAGCACAGATACGCAGTATTTT. Protein: CAFRKLEGLAVSTDTQYF.

The genes are TRBV6-5 and TRBJ2-3; D is uncertain. This CDR3 spans 15 amino acids. Deletions cut 0 bases from V and 0 bases from J, with 7 bases between. Germline assignment: CDR1 MNHEY and CDR2 SVGAGI. The CDR3 DNA sequence: TGTGCCAGCAGTTACTCTGGCAGAAGCACAGATACGCAGTATTTT. It encodes CASSYSGRSTDTQYF.

This rearrangement joins TRBV7-9 to TRBJ2-1, with TRBD2 matching over 10 bases. V lost 4 bases to trimming and J lost 9 bases; unmatched junction nucleotides: 9. From germline, CDR1 is SEHNR and CDR2 FQNEAQ (reference sequence). The CDR3 spans 15 residues. The CDR3 DNA reads as TGTGCCAGCAGCTCGGAGCCAGCGGGAGGGGGTGAGCAGTTCTTC. It translates to CASSSEPAGGGEQFF. The variable domain in full, completed from reference TRBV7-9 and TRBJ2-1, reads DTGVSQNPRHKITKRGQNVTFRCDPISEHNRLYWYRQTLGQGPEFLTYFQNEAQLEKSRLLSDRFSAERPKGSFSTLEIQRTEQGDSAMYLCASSSEPAGGGEQFFGPGTRLTVL.

This rearrangement joins TRBV19 to TRBJ1-1; D is possibly TRBD1 (5 bases). The V gene lost 6 bases and the J gene lost 2 bases, with 13 bases spanning the gap. Germline loops: CDR1 LNHDA, CDR2 SQIVND (reference sequence). The CDR3 is made up of 14 amino acids. The DNA for the CDR3 is TGTGCCAGTAGGCATACAGGCGTTAACACTGAAGCTTTCTTT. Protein product: CASRHTGVNTEAFF.

The CDR3 DNA follows: TGTGCCAGCCTTGGGGGGGTTAACACTGAAGCTTTCTTT. Encoded protein: CASLGGVNTEAFF. V and J are TRBV18 and TRBJ1-1; D is possibly TRBD1 (5 bases). Germline V lookup: CDR1 KGHSH, CDR2 LQKENI. Trimming pared 8 bases from V and 2 bases from J, leaving 12 bases between. The CDR3 runs to 13 residues.

A remark on this clone: A junction end diverges from the germline sequence, so it may reflect a read error. This chain connects TRBV13 to TRBJ2-5, with D perhaps TRBD2 (5 bases). Germline CDR1 PRHDT, CDR2 FYEKMQ (reference sequence). The CDR3 totals 14 residues. The CDR3 nucleotides are TGTGCCAGCAGCTTAACGCCAGGAGGCGAGAACCAGTACTTC. Its protein is CASSLTPGGENQYF.

The rearrangement links TRBV13 to TRBJ2-1; D is perhaps TRBD1 (6 bases). The length of the CDR3 is 13 residues. Germline assignment: CDR1 PRHDT and CDR2 FYEKMQ (reference sequence). V was trimmed by 5 bases and J by 7 bases, leaving 12 bases between them. The chain's CDR3 is CASSAQGSNEQFF. The CDR3 nucleotides are TGTGCCAGCAGCGCACAGGGTTCGAATGAGCAGTTCTTC.

This chain connects TRBV2 to TRBJ1-2, with D uncertain. Germline CDR1 and CDR2: SNHLY and FYNNEI. CDR3 length: 14 residues. Trimming removed 4 bases from V and 0 bases from J, with 9 bases in between. This CDR3 reads CASSVDISNYGYTF. The CDR3 DNA reads as TGTGCCAGCAGTGTCGACATATCTAACTATGGCTACACCTTC.

V is TRBV11-3 and J is TRBJ2-2; possible D gene TRBD2, 5 bases. Between the trimmed V and J ends, which lost 6 bases and 9 bases, there was a span of 11 bases. This CDR3 spans 12 amino acids. CDR1 is SGHNT, CDR2 YENEEA, per germline. The chain's CDR3 is CASSLPGRELFF. In DNA, the CDR3 is TGTGCCAGCAGTTTGCCCGGGAGGGAGCTGTTTTTT.

V and J are TRBV6-1 and TRBJ2-7; D is unclear. The CDR3 extends over 12 amino acids. The germline V gene encodes CDR1 MNHNS and CDR2 SASEGT. The germline V and J ends were trimmed by 4 bases and 6 bases, with 10 bases remaining between them. The CDR3 protein is CASSGGLREQYV. CDR3 coding DNA: TGTGCCAGCAGTGGAGGCCTTCGCGAGCAGTACGTC.

The J gene is TRBJ1-5, the V gene TRBV28; a possible D gene is TRBD1 (6 bases). Germline V CDR1 and CDR2: MDHEN, SYDVKM. The V and J ends lost 3 bases and 4 bases respectively, with 13 bases between them. The CDR3 is made up of 15 amino acids. In DNA, the CDR3 is TGTGCCAGCAGTTTTACAGGGTTTGGTAATCAGCCCCAGCATTTT. This sequence encodes CASSFTGFGNQPQHF.